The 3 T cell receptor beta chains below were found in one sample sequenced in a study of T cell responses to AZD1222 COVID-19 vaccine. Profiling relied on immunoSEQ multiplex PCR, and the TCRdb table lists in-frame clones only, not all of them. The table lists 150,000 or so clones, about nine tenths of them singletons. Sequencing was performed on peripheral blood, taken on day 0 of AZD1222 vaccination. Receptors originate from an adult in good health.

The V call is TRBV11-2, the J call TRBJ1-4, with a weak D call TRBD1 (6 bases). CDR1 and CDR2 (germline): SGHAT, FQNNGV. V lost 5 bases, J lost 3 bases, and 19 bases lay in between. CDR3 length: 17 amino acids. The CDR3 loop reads CASSAQGQGPSNEKLFF. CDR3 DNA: TGTGCCAGCAGCGCCCAGGGGCAGGGGCCCTCTAATGAAAAACTGTTTTTT.

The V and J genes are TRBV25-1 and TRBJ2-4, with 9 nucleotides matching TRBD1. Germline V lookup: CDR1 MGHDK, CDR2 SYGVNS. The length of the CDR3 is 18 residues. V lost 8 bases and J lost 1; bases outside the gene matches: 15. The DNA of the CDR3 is TGTGCCAGCGCAGCCGGGACAGGGAACGAAGTCGCCAAAAACATTCAGTACTTC. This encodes CASAAGTGNEVAKNIQYF.

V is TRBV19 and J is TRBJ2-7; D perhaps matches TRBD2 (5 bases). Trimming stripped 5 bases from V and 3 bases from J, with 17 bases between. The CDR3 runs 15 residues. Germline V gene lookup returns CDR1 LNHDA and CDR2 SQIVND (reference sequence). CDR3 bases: TGTGCCAGTAGTGGAGGCGCGGTTTTGGGCTACGAGCAGTACTTC. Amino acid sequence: CASSGGAVLGYEQYF. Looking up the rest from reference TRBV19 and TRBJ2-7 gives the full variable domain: DGGITQSPKYLFRKEGQNVTLSCEQNLNHDAMYWYRQDPGQGLRLIYYSQIVNDFQKGDIAEGYSVSREKKESFPLTVTSAQKNPTAFYLCASSGGAVLGYEQYFGPGTRLTVT.